A single sample gave rise to the 10 T cell receptor beta chains below, sequenced in a study of PD-L1 blockade in urothelial cancer. Repertoires were generated with immunoSEQ multiplex PCR, while TCRdb's copy carries only in-frame clones and drops some. The repertoire holds 44,000 or so clones, with 70% to 90% as singletons. The sequences come from PBMCs, collected around atezolizumab (anti-PD-L1) treatment. These receptors all come from a man at least 80 years old with urothelial cancer.

V and J are TRBV6-1 and TRBJ2-1; unclear D gene. In germline, CDR1 is MNHNS, CDR2 SASEGT. The CDR3 length is 14 residues. V was clipped by 6 bases and J by 8 bases, with 17 bases between them. The CDR3 nucleotides read TGTGCCAGCAGCGACGCTCCTAGATTGTATGAGCAGTTCTTC. It translates to CASSDAPRLYEQFF.

The V call is TRBV28, the J call TRBJ1-2; TRBD1 matches at 7 bases. In germline, CDR1 is MDHEN, CDR2 SYDVKM. V dropped 2 bases and J dropped 8; count of bases not matched to a gene: 8. This CDR3 region has 14 residues. The CDR3 nucleotides read TGTGCCAGCAGTTTAGCGGACAGGAGGAAAGGCTACACCTTC. Its protein product is CASSLADRRKGYTF.

The chain joins TRBV6-5 to TRBJ2-7; 7 bases are a match to TRBD2. The V gene end was trimmed by 4 bases and the J gene end by 4 bases; junction bases not matched to a gene: 7. CDR3 size: 14 residues. Germline V gene data show CDR1 as MNHEY and CDR2 as SVGAGI. The CDR3 nucleotides read TGTGCCAGCAGTTCTCTAGCGGATATTTACGAGCAGTACTTC. Translating it yields CASSSLADIYEQYF.

V usage is TRBV28 and J usage is TRBJ2-7; 7 bases are shared with TRBD1. CDR1 and CDR2 from the germline V gene are MDHEN and SYDVKM. The CDR3 length is 14 residues. V gave up 6 bases and J gave up 1 base; unmatched junction bases: 6. DNA for the CDR3: TGTGCCAGCAGCCATCGGACAGGATCCTACGAGCAGTACTTC. This translates into CASSHRTGSYEQYF.

The gene calls are TRBV5-8 and TRBJ1-4, with D perhaps TRBD1 (5 bases). Trimming cost V 1 base and J 1 base, with 8 bases left between them. The CDR3 totals 15 residues. Per germline, CDR1 SGHTS and CDR2 YDEGEE. CDR3 DNA: TGTGCCAGCAGCTTGCAGGGTCTAACTAATGAAAAACTGTTTTTT. Its translation: CASSLQGLTNEKLFF.

The chain employs TRBV27 and TRBJ2-2; D is undetermined. Germline lookup yields CDR1 MNHEY and CDR2 SMNVEV (reference sequence). Trimming stripped 5 bases from V and 1 base from J, with 11 bases between. The CDR3 is made up of 15 amino acids. This CDR3 reads CASSPTRWNTGELFF. CDR3 bases: TGTGCCAGCAGTCCAACCCGGTGGAACACCGGGGAGCTGTTTTTT.

The rearrangement links TRBV28 to TRBJ2-4; perhaps TRBD1 as D (5 bases). From germline, CDR1 is MDHEN and CDR2 SYDVKM. There are 17 residues in the CDR3. Trimming removed 4 bases at V and 1 base at J, with 17 bases between. The CDR3 nucleotides are TGTGCCAGCAGTTCCCCCTACCCTTACAGGGCCAAAAACATTCAGTACTTC. It specifies CASSSPYPYRAKNIQYF.

The rearrangement links TRBV5-6 to TRBJ2-2, with 8 bases fitting TRBD1. CDR1 is SGHDT, CDR2 YYEEEE, per germline. This CDR3 contains 15 residues. V trimming: 3 bases; J trimming: 5 bases; junction bases outside the gene matches: 6. Here the CDR3 reads CASSYRDRKTGELFF. CDR3 in DNA: TGTGCCAGCAGCTACCGGGACAGGAAAACCGGGGAGCTGTTTTTT.

The chain combines TRBV6-1 with TRBJ1-1; 9 nucleotides match TRBD1. Germline assignment: CDR1 MNHNS and CDR2 SASEGT. The CDR3 covers 18 residues. The V gene end was trimmed by 4 bases and the J gene end by 5 bases; junction bases not matched to a gene: 17. CDR3 nucleotides: TGTGCCAGCAGTGCCCACCCCCTTACAGGAGACAGGGGGACTGAAGCTTTCTTT. Translated: CASSAHPLTGDRGTEAFF.

The chain joins TRBV27 to TRBJ2-1; TRBD2 agrees at 7 bases. The trim removed 8 bases at V and 4 bases at J, leaving 2 bases unmatched. Germline CDR1 is MNHEY and CDR2 is SMNVEV (reference sequence). The CDR3 has 12 residues. CDR3 sequence (DNA): TGTGCCAGCGGGAGGGGATACAATGAGCAGTTCTTC. This sequence encodes CASGRGYNEQFF.